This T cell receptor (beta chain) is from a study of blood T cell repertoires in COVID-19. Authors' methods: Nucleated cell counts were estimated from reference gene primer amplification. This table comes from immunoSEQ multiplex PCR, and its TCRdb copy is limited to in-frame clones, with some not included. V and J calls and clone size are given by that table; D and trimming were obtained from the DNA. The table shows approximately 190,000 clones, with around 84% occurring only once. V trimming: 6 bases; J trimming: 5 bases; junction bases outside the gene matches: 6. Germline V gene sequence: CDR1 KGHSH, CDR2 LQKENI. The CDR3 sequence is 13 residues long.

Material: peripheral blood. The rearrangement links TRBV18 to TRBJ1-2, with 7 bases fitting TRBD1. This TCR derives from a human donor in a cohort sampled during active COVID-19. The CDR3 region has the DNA TGTGCCAGCTCGCCTACAGGGGATTATGGCTACACCTTC. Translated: CASSPTGDYGYTF.